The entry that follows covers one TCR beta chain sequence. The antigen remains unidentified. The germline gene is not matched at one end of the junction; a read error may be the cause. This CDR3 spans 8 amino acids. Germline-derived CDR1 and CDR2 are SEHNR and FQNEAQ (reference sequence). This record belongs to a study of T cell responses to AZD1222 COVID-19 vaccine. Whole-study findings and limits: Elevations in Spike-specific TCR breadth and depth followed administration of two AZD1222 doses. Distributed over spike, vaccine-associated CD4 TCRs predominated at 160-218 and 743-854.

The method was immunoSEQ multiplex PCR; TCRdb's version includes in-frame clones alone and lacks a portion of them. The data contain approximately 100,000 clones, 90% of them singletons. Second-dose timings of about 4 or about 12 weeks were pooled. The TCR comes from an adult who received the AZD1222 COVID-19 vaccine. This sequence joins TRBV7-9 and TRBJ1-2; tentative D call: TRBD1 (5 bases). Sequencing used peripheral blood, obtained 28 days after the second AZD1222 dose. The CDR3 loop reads CASSLTAF. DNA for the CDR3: TGTGCCAGCAGCTTGACAGCCTTC. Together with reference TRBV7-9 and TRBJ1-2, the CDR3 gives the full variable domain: DTGVSQNPRHKITKRGQNVTFRCDPISEHNRLYWYRQTLGQGPEFLTYFQNEAQLEKSRLLSDRFSAERPKGSFSTLEIQRTEQGDSAMYLCASSLTAFGSGTRLTVV.